The rows below give T cell receptor beta chains drawn from one sample of a study of blood T cell repertoires in COVID-19. Only in-frame clones appear in the TCRdb table, and some are missing; sequencing was by immunoSEQ multiplex PCR. The profile shows some 100,000 clones, roughly nine tenths of them singletons. Sequencing was done on a sample of peripheral blood. The receptors were gathered from a man between 70 and 80 years old who had recovered from COVID-19. Both conserved end residues are part of each CDR3. D genes are given only for firm matches.

>TRBV5-1|TRBJ2-5|.
TGCGCCAGCAGCAACGAAGGGGTGCGGGAGACCCAGTACTTC
CASSNEGVRETQYF
>TRBV5-1|TRBJ2-7|.
TGCGCCAGCAGCGCAGGGGTGTCGTCCTACGAGCAGTACTTC
CASSAGVSSYEQYF
>TRBV28|TRBJ1-2|.
TGTGCCAGCAGTTTGAGGGAGTACTATGGCTACACCTTC
CASSLREYYGYTF
>TRBV4-1|TRBJ2-3|TRBD2
TGCGCCAGCAGCCAAGTTGCGGGGGGGGGCACAGATACGCAGTATTTT
CASSQVAGGGTDTQYF
>TRBV18|TRBJ1-1|.
TGTGCCAGCTCACCGACACCGTTACGAGGGGGTACTGAAGCTTTCTTT
CASSPTPLRGGTEAFF
>TRBV14|TRBJ1-3|TRBD1
TGTGCCAGCAGCCAAGACGCCACCGGGACAGCCGGAAACACCATATATTTT
CASSQDATGTAGNTIYF
>TRBV6-1|TRBJ2-2|.
TGTGCCAGCAGTGAACAGGGGATTGTTTACTCCGGGGAGCTGTTTTTT
CASSEQGIVYSGELFF
>TRBV10-3|TRBJ2-1|TRBD2
TGTGCCATCAGTGAGTCAAGGACTAGCGATTACAATGAGCAGTTCTTC
CAISESRTSDYNEQFF
>TRBV7-9|TRBJ2-2|.
TGTGCCAGCAGCGAACTAATGGACAGTGCCGGGGAGCTGTTTTTT
CASSELMDSAGELFF
>TRBV13|TRBJ1-2|TRBD1
TGTGCCAGCAGCTCCGGACAGGATGGCTACACCTTC
CASSSGQDGYTF
>TRBV5-6|TRBJ1-4|TRBD1
TGTGCCAGCAGCAGGACAGGGGGCGGAGAAAAACTGTTTTTT
CASSRTGGGEKLFF